This T cell receptor (beta chain) was recorded in a study of T cell responses to AZD1222 COVID-19 vaccine. Study-wide background: Recipients boosted at about 4 weeks or about 12 weeks are pooled.

TCRdb's copy holds only in-frame clones and misses some; the assay was immunoSEQ multiplex PCR. The sample includes under 170,000 clones, 85% to 95% seen only once; the top ten take roughly 1.3%. Comment on this clone: Its specificity is unknown.

The study, taken as a whole, reports: At 160-218 and 743-854, vaccine-associated CD4 TCRs were dominant, and they spanned spike.

The sequence was obtained from an adult in good health. Sequencing was performed on peripheral blood, taken on day 0 of AZD1222 vaccination.

DNA of the CDR3: TGTGCCAGCAGCTTAGGTCCGATGAACACTGAAGCTTTCTTT. The encoded protein is CASSLGPMNTEAFF. The V call is TRBV7-2, the J call TRBJ1-1, with D uncertain. The CDR3 spans 14 residues. V was pared by 1 base and J by 0 bases, with 6 bases between. Looked up from germline, CDR1 is SGHTA and CDR2 is FQGNSA.